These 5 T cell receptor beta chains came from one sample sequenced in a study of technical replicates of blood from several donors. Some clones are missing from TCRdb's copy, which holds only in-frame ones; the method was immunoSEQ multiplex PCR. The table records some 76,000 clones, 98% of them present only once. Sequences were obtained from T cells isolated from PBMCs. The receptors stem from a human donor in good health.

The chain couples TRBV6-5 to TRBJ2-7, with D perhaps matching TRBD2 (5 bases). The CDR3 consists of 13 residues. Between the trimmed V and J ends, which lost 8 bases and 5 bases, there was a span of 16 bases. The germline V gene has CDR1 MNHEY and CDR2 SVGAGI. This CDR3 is CASSRILSDEQYF. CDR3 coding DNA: TGTGCCAGCTCGAGAATACTTAGCGACGAGCAGTACTTC.

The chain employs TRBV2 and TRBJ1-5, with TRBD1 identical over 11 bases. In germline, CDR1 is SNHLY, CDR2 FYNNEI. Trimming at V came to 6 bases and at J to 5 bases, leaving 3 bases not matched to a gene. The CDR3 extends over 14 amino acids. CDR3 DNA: TGTGCCAGCAGCGAGGGACAGGGGGATCAGCCCCAGCATTTT. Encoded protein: CASSEGQGDQPQHF.

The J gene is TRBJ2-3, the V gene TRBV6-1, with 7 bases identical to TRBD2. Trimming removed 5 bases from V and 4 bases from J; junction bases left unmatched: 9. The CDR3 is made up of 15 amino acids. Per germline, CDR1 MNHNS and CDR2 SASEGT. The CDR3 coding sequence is TGTGCCAGCAGTTTCGAGACTAGCTCTGCAGATACGCAGTATTTT. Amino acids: CASSFETSSADTQYF.

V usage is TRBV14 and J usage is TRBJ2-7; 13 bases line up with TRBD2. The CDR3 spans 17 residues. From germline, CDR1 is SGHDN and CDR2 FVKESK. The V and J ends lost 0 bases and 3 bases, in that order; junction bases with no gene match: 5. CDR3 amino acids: CASSQDLLAGGFYEQYF. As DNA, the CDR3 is TGTGCCAGCAGCCAAGATCTACTAGCGGGAGGGTTCTACGAGCAGTACTTC.

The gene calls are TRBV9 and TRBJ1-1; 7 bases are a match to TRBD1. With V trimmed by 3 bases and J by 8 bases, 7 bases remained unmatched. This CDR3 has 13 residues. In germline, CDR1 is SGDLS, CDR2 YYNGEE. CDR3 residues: CASSGLNRGEAFF. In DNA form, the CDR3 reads TGTGCCAGCAGCGGACTCAACAGGGGCGAAGCTTTCTTT.